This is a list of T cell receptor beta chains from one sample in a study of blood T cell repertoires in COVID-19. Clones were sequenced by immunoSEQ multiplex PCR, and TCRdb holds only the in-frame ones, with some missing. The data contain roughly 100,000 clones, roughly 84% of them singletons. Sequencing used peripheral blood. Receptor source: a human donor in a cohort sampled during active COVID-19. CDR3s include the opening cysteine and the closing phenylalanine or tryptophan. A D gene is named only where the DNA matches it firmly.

DNA: TGTGCCAGCTCATCCCAAACGCAGGGCGATGACGGTGGCTACACCTTC; CDR3: CASSSQTQGDDGGYTF; V: TRBV18; J: TRBJ1-2; D: NA
DNA: TGTGCCAGCAGCTCCCGGGGACAGGGCGTCTATGGCTACACCTTC; CDR3: CASSSRGQGVYGYTF; V: TRBV5-6; J: TRBJ1-2; D: TRBD1
DNA: TGTGCCAGTGGGGGACAGGGGAACTACTCACCCCTCCACTTT; CDR3: CASGGQGNYSPLHF; V: TRBV19; J: TRBJ1-6; D: TRBD1
DNA: TGCGCCAGCAGCTTGGTTGCTAGCGGTAGCTCCTACGAGCAGTACTTC; CDR3: CASSLVASGSSYEQYF; V: TRBV5-1; J: TRBJ2-7; D: TRBD2
DNA: TGTGCCAGCGGGGGACTAGCTCGCGATACGCAGTATTTT; CDR3: CASGGLARDTQYF; V: TRBV2; J: TRBJ2-3; D: TRBD2
DNA: TGTGCCAGCAGCCAAGAGGGGGTAATTAATTCACCCCTCCACTTT; CDR3: CASSQEGVINSPLHF; V: TRBV6-6; J: TRBJ1-6; D: NA
DNA: TGTGCCAGCAGTAAGACAGGGAGATCCTCACCCCTCCACTTT; CDR3: CASSKTGRSSPLHF; V: TRBV7-9; J: TRBJ1-6; D: TRBD1
DNA: TGTGCCAGCAGCCAATCCCTTTCAGATACGCAGTATTTT; CDR3: CASSQSLSDTQYF; V: TRBV3-1/TRBV3-2; J: TRBJ2-3; D: NA
DNA: TGTGCCAGCAGCCGACACCCGAACACTGAAGCTTTCTTT; CDR3: CASSRHPNTEAFF; V: TRBV11-3; J: TRBJ1-1; D: NA
DNA: TGTGCCAGCAGCCAAGAAGGGACAGGGCTTACCGGGGAGCTGTTTTTT; CDR3: CASSQEGTGLTGELFF; V: TRBV3-1/TRBV3-2; J: TRBJ2-2; D: TRBD1
DNA: TGTGCCAGCTCTAAGGGAGATAGACAGCCCCAGCATTTT; CDR3: CASSKGDRQPQHF; V: TRBV18; J: TRBJ1-5; D: NA
DNA: TGTGCCAGCAGCGCGTCCCTGGACGGAATAGGGAGACTGTTTTTT; CDR3: CASSASLDGIGRLFF; V: TRBV9; J: TRBJ1-4; D: NA
DNA: TGTGCCAGCAGCTGGGGGGACAGGGGGAGCGCTACGCAGTATTTT; CDR3: CASSWGDRGSATQYF; V: TRBV5-4; J: TRBJ2-3; D: TRBD1
DNA: TGTGCCAGTAGTATGGTGGCAATGAATAATTCACCCCTCCACTTT; CDR3: CASSMVAMNNSPLHF; V: TRBV19; J: TRBJ1-6; D: NA